The 3 T cell receptor beta chains presented below share a single source sample, sequenced in a study of CD8+ T cells in alopecia areata. This sample's treatment: oral pan-JAK inhibitor, 5-10 mg twice daily. Extraction and reverse transcription of RNA yielded cDNA as the sequencing template. Measured with immunoSEQ multiplex PCR; TCRdb has only the in-frame clones, and not every one. The sample lists 150,000 to 200,000 clones; around 60% were seen once. Material: CD4+ T cells sorted from blood, obtained around week 49, from a patient treated with tofacitinib. All receptors come from a human donor with alopecia areata.

The CDR3 DNA follows: TGTGCCATCAGGCTGACAGGGACCTCACCCCTCCACTTT. It yields the protein CAIRLTGTSPLHF. The chain links TRBV10-3 to TRBJ1-6, with 7 bases that match TRBD1. This CDR3 comprises 13 residues. V lost 6 bases and J lost 10; bases outside the gene matches: 6. Per germline, CDR1 ENHRY and CDR2 SYGVKD.

The CDR3 reads CASSLTSLERGEQFF. CDR3 DNA sequence: TGTGCCAGCAGCTTAACGTCCCTCGAGCGGGGAGAGCAGTTCTTC. V is TRBV7-3 and J is TRBJ2-1; TRBD2 matches at 7 bases. The CDR3 is 15 residues long. Germline loops: CDR1 SGHTA, CDR2 FQGTGA. Germline trimming cut 0 bases from V and 10 bases from J; bases unmatched to any gene: 9.

In its sample, this clone was seen a few times. This chain joins TRBV30 and TRBJ1-1, with D possibly being TRBD1 (5 bases). Between the trimmed V and J ends, which lost 7 bases and 0 bases, there was a span of 12 bases. The germline V gene has CDR1 GTSNPN and CDR2 SVGIG (reference sequence). The CDR3 length is 13 residues. The CDR3 is CAYRRQLNTEAFF. The DNA of the CDR3 is TGTGCCTACAGAAGACAGTTGAACACTGAAGCTTTCTTT.